A selection of T cell receptor beta chains follows, all from one sample in a study of T-cell reconstitution after alpha-beta-depleted transplantation in children. TCRdb passed the PCR reads through MiXCR, listing each CDR3 protein once. The sample carries hundreds of thousands of distinct CDR3 sequences, about 25% recorded once. The starting material was PBMCs, obtained before TCRalphabeta/CD19-depleted stem cell transplant. These receptors were obtained from a girl aged 2-10 years with Fanconi anemia, due to receive a stem cell transplant. Each CDR3 is given with its conserved first and last residue. A D gene is named only where the DNA matches it firmly. Rows may omit the clone size; those that give it use once, few, many or a size class.

cdr3_length,v_call,j_call,clone_size,d_call,cdr3_aa,cdr3_nt
14,TRBV12-3/TRBV12-4,TRBJ2-5,many,TRBD2,CASSLGGGEETQYF,TGTGCCAGCAGTTTAGGCGGGGGGGAAGAGACCCAGTACTTC
13,TRBV7-3,TRBJ2-1,many,TRBD1,CASSLTTGDEQFF,TGTGCCAGCAGCTTAACGACAGGGGATGAGCAGTTCTTC
13,TRBV29-1,TRBJ2-5,many,.,CSVVEGPGETQYF,TGCAGCGTTGTGGAAGGTCCTGGGGAGACCCAGTACTTC
12,TRBV10-2,TRBJ2-7,.,.,CASSVDPYEQYF,TGCGCCAGCTCGGTCGACCCTTACGAGCAGTACTTC
15,TRBV10-3,TRBJ2-2,many,TRBD1,CAISGTGWNTGELFF,TGTGCCATCAGTGGGACAGGTTGGAACACCGGGGAGCTGTTTTTT
14,TRBV6-1,TRBJ1-5,many,.,CASSDRVLNQPQHF,TGTGCCAGCAGTGACAGGGTCCTTAATCAGCCCCAGCATTTT
19,TRBV11-2,TRBJ2-1,few,TRBD2,CASSPVGLAGYSSYNEQFF,TGTGCCAGCAGCCCAGTCGGACTAGCGGGGTACAGCTCCTACAATGAGCAGTTCTTC
13,TRBV2,TRBJ2-7,.,TRBD1,CASSLDREAEQYF,TGTGCCAGCAGTCTGGACAGGGAAGCTGAGCAGTACTTC
12,TRBV29-1,TRBJ2-5,many,.,CSFRVGMETQYF,TGCAGCTTCCGAGTGGGTATGGAGACCCAGTACTTC
16,TRBV12-3/TRBV12-4,TRBJ2-1,many,TRBD2,CAIEGREGPPGNEQFF,TGTGCCATCGAGGGGCGGGAGGGCCCCCCGGGGAATGAGCAGTTCTTC
15,TRBV11-2,TRBJ2-7,few,.,CASSSGPKQEYEQYF,TGTGCCAGCAGCTCGGGACCAAAACAAGAGTACGAGCAGTACTTC
10,TRBV29-1,TRBJ2-7,many,.,CSVLPYEQYF,TGCAGCGTTCTACCCTACGAGCAGTACTTC
14,TRBV28,TRBJ2-7,.,.,CASSFSQASYEQYF,TGTGCCAGCAGTTTTTCCCAGGCCTCCTACGAGCAGTACTTC
13,TRBV2,TRBJ2-2,.,.,CASIYRQRGELFF,TGTGCCAGCATCTACAGGCAGCGAGGGGAGCTGTTTTTT
17,TRBV5-7,TRBJ2-2,once,TRBD2,CASSLAPAGVGTGELFF,TGTGCCAGCAGCTTGGCCCCGGCGGGAGTGGGGACCGGGGAGCTGTTTTTT
18,TRBV7-6,TRBJ2-3,.,TRBD2,CASSLLLAGGPGADTQYF,TGTGCCAGCAGCTTACTACTAGCGGGGGGGCCGGGCGCAGATACGCAGTATTTT